These 13 T cell receptor beta chains originate from one sample sequenced in a study of blood T cells in healthy people across ages. Then a second PCR, running about 6 to 11 cycles, was carried out with a sample-barcoded 5' primer and a J-beta primer mix. In TCRdb, the 5' RACE reads were re-called with MiXCR into one record per CDR3 protein. This sample yields some 880,000 distinct CDR3 sequences, of which roughly 40% are seen a single time; about an eighth belongs to the top ten. The sample comprised blood. The receptors shown here come from a man aged 18 to 30 in good health.

V and J are TRBV11-2 and TRBJ1-2, with 8 bases matching TRBD1. The CDR3 is made up of 15 amino acids. V was clipped by 5 bases and J by 5 bases; unmatched bases: 10. The V gene's germline CDR1 is SGHAT and CDR2 FQNNGV. DNA of the CDR3: TGTGCCAGCAGCGCATTTGAGGGACAGGCTTATGGCTACACCTTC. Residues: CASSAFEGQAYGYTF.

The chain carries TRBV20-1 and TRBJ2-7; 14 positions match TRBD2. The trim removed 0 bases at V and 7 bases at J, leaving 5 bases unmatched. Germline values: CDR1 DFQATT, CDR2 SNEGSKA (reference sequence). The CDR3 contains 15 residues. The DNA of the CDR3 is TGCAGTGCTAGAGATCCCGGACTAGCGGGGGGAGAGCAGTACTTC. Amino acids: CSARDPGLAGGEQYF.

The chain recombines TRBV9 with TRBJ1-2; D perhaps matches TRBD1 (5 bases). V was shortened by 0 bases and J by 5 bases, with 14 bases between the two germline ends. This CDR3 comprises 15 residues. The V gene's germline CDR1 is SGDLS and CDR2 YYNGEE. CDR3 in amino acids: CASSVVSGPQYGYTF. The CDR3 DNA is TGTGCCAGCAGCGTAGTTTCAGGGCCACAATATGGCTACACCTTC.

This clonotype was found many times. V and J are TRBV7-9 and TRBJ2-3; no clear D. The germline CDR1 and CDR2 sequences are SEHNR and FQNEAQ (reference sequence). The CDR3 spans 15 residues. V gave up 4 bases and J gave up 2 bases, with 13 bases separating them. The CDR3 spells CASSSSAGFTDTQYF. The CDR3 coding sequence is TGTGCCAGCAGCTCCTCCGCCGGGTTCACAGATACGCAGTATTTT.

The rearrangement joins TRBV29-1 to TRBJ1-6; TRBD1 agrees at 7 bases. The CDR3 loop spans 14 amino acids. CDR1 is SQVTM, CDR2 ANQGSEA, per germline. Trimming removed 6 bases from V and 8 bases from J; junction bases left unmatched: 10. CDR3 in amino acids: CSVKGQRDDSPLHF. DNA for the CDR3: TGCAGCGTCAAGGGACAGCGGGACGATTCACCCCTCCACTTT.

In its sample, this clonotype was seen a few times. The V call is TRBV9, the J call TRBJ2-1, with 10 bases matching TRBD2. This CDR3 has 14 residues. CDR1 and CDR2 (germline): SGDLS, YYNGEE. The trim removed 9 bases at V and 5 bases at J, leaving 8 bases unmatched. Written as DNA, the CDR3 is TGTGCCACCAACCCGAGCGGGGGGGACAATGAGCAGTTCTTC. It translates to CATNPSGGDNEQFF.

This clonotype has more than one count but fewer than ten. The chain recombines TRBV7-3 with TRBJ1-1, with TRBD1 as a possible D gene (5 bases). V was trimmed by 0 bases and J by 4 bases, leaving 12 bases between them. The CDR3 is 15 amino acids. CDR1 and CDR2 from the germline V gene are SGHTA and FQGTGA. Here the CDR3 DNA reads TGTGCCAGCAGCTTAACTCCAGGGTCGGGCACTGAAGCTTTCTTT. This sequence encodes CASSLTPGSGTEAFF.

This chain connects TRBV3-1 to TRBJ1-2; D uncertain. The CDR3 extends over 15 amino acids. Germline V gives CDR1 LGHDT, CDR2 YNNKEL (reference sequence). V lost 0 bases to trimming and J lost 4 bases, with 12 bases between them. The CDR3 DNA reads TGTGCCAGCAGCCAAGATGGGTCTGGGTCCTATGGCTACACCTTC. Translation gives CASSQDGSGSYGYTF.

The chain recombines TRBV20-1 with TRBJ2-4, with TRBD1 matching 9 bases. The ends lost 3 bases at V and 0 bases at J; junction bases unmatched: 6. CDR1 is DFQATT and CDR2 is SNEGSKA in the germline V gene (reference sequence). This CDR3 has 16 amino acids. This CDR3 reads CSARLGTGLAKNIQYF. The CDR3 region has the DNA TGCAGTGCTAGGCTCGGGACAGGGCTAGCCAAAAACATTCAGTACTTC.

At least ten counts were recorded for this clonotype. The chain recombines TRBV12-3 or TRBV12-4 with TRBJ2-3; 9 bases agree with TRBD1. J gave up 2 bases and V 4 bases, and 7 bases lay outside the gene matches. The length of the CDR3 is 16 residues. The CDR3 DNA reads TGTGCCAGCAGTTGGACGGGACAGGGCAACACAGATACGCAGTATTTT. Protein: CASSWTGQGNTDTQYF.

This clonotype has just a few counts. V and J are TRBV7-8 and TRBJ2-1, with TRBD2 matching 8 bases. Trimming cost V 1 base and J 10 bases; bases outside gene matches: 15. This CDR3 is built from 17 residues. The V gene's germline CDR1 is SGHVS and CDR2 FQNEAQ. Here the CDR3 reads CASSLGPGSGALGEQFF. DNA of the CDR3: TGTGCCAGCAGCTTAGGGCCAGGTAGCGGGGCCCTTGGGGAGCAGTTCTTC.

This clonotype was observed once. The genes are TRBV6-2 or TRBV6-3 and TRBJ2-1; possible D gene TRBD2, 5 bases. CDR3 size: 14 residues. Trimming cost V 9 bases and J 13 bases, with 25 bases left between them. Germline values: CDR1 MNHEY, CDR2 SVGEGT. CDR3 protein: CASRRSGLQETQFF. In DNA, the CDR3 is TGTGCCAGTCGGAGGTCAGGATTACAAGAGACCCAGTTCTTC.

The chain couples TRBV4-1 to TRBJ1-3; 9 bases map to TRBD1. The ends lost 2 bases at V and 0 bases at J; junction bases unmatched: 2. The CDR3 sequence is 16 residues long. Germline assignment: CDR1 MGHRA and CDR2 YSYEKL. CDR3 in amino acids: CASSQPGQGSGNTIYF. The CDR3 DNA reads as TGCGCCAGCAGCCAACCGGGACAGGGCTCTGGAAACACCATATATTTT.